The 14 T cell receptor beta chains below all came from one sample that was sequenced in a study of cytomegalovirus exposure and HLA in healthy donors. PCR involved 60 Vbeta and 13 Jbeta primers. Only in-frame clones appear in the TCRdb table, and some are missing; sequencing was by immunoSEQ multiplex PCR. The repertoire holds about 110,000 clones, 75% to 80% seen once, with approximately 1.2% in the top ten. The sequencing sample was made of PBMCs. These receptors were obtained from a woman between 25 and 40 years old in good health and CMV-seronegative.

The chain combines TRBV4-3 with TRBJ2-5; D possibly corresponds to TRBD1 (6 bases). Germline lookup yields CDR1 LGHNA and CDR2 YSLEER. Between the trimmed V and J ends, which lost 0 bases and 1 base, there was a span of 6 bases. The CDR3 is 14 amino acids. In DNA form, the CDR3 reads TGCGCCAGCAGCCAAGACAGGGGCCAAGAGACCCAGTACTTC. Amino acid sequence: CASSQDRGQETQYF.

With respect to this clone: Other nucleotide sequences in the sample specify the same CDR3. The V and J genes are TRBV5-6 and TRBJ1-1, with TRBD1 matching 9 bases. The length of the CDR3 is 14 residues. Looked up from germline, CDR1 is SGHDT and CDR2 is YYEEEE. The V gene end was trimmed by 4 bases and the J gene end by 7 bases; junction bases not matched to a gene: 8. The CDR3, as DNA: TGTGCCAGCAGCCAGACAGGGGGTAGGGTTGAAGCTTTCTTT. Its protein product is CASSQTGGRVEAFF.

CDR3 region: CSVQQGRAGANVLTF. As DNA, the CDR3 is TGCAGCGTTCAACAGGGTCGTGCTGGGGCCAACGTCCTGACTTTC. This chain joins TRBV29-1 and TRBJ2-6, with D perhaps TRBD1 (6 bases). This CDR3 has 15 residues. Trimming shortened V by 5 bases and J by 2 bases, and 13 bases separated the two germline ends. Germline lookup yields CDR1 SQVTM and CDR2 ANQGSEA. Together with reference TRBV29-1 and TRBJ2-6, the CDR3 gives the full variable domain: SAVISQKPSRDICQRGTSLTIQCQVDSQVTMMFWYRQQPGQSLTLIATANQGSEATYESGFVIDKFPISRPNLTFSTLTVSNMSPEDSSIYLCSVQQGRAGANVLTFGAGSRLTVL.

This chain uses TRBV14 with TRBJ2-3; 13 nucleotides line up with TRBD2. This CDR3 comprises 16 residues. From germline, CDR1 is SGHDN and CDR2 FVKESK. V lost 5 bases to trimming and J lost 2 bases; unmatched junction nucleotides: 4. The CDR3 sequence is CASSRTSGGPTDTQYF. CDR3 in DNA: TGTGCCAGCAGCAGGACTAGCGGGGGTCCCACAGATACGCAGTATTTT.

CDR3 DNA sequence: TGTGCCAGCAGCTTACAGGGGACACTAGGATATGGCTACACCTTC. It specifies CASSLQGTLGYGYTF. The rearrangement links TRBV7-2 to TRBJ1-2; tentative D call: TRBD1 (6 bases). The ends were cut back, 2 bases at V and 5 bases at J, with 15 bases in the middle. The germline V gene has CDR1 SGHTA and CDR2 FQGNSA. The length of the CDR3 is 15 residues.

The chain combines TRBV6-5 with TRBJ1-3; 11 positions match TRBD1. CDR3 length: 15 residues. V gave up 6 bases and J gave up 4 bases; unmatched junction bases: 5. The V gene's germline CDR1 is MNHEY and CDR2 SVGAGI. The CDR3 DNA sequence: TGTGCCAGCAGAGGACAGGGGGCGGCGGGAAACACCATATATTTT. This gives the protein CASRGQGAAGNTIYF.

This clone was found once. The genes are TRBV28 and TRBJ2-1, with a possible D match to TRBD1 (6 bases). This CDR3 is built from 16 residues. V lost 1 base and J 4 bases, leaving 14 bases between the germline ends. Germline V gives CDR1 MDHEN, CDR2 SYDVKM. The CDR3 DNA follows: TGTGCCAGCAGTTTATCCCTCCAGGGGTCGTACAATGAGCAGTTCTTC. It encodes CASSLSLQGSYNEQFF.

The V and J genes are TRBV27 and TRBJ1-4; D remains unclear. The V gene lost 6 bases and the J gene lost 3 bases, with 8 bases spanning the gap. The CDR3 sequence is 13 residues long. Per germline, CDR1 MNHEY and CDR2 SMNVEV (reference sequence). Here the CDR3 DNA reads TGTGCCAGCAGAGGAACAGCTAATGAAAAACTGTTTTTT. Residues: CASRGTANEKLFF.

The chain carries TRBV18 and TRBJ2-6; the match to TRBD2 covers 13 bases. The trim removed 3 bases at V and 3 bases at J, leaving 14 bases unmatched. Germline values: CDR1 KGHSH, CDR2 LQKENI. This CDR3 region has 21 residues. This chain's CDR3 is CASSPTGGLAGVISGANVLTF. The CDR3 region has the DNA TGTGCCAGCTCACCGACCGGAGGACTAGCGGGAGTGATAAGTGGGGCCAACGTCCTGACTTTC.

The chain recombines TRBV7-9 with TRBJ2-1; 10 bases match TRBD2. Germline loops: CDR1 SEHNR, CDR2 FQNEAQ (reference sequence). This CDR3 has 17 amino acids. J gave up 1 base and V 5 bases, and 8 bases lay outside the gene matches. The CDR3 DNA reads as TGTGCCAGCAGCACTGACCTAGCGGGAGTATCCTACAATGAGCAGTTCTTC. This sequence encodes CASSTDLAGVSYNEQFF.

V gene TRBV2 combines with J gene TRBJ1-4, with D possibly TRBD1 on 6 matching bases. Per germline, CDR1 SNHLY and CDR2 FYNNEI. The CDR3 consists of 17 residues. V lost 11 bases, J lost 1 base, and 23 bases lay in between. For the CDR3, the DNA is TGTGCCTCCGAAGGATTACGCCGGGACAAAACTAATGAAAAACTGTTTTTT. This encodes CASEGLRRDKTNEKLFF. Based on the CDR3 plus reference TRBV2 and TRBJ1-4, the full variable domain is EPEVTQTPSHQVTQMGQEVILRCVPISNHLYFYWYRQILGQKVEFLVSFYNNEISEKSEIFDDQFSVERPDGSNFTLKIRSTKLEDSAMYFCASEGLRRDKTNEKLFFGSGTQLSVL.

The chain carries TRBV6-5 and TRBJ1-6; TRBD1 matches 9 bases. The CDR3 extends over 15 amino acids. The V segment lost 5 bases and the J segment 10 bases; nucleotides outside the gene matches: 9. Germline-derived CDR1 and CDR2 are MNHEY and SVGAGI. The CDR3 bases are TGTGCCAGCAGTACAGGGGGCGCGACTCAATCACCCCTCCACTTT. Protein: CASSTGGATQSPLHF.

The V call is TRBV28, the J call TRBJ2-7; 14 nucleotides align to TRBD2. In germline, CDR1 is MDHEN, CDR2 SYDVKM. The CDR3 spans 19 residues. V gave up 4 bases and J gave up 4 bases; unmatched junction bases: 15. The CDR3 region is CASSYYSRTGLAGAYEQYF. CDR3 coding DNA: TGTGCCAGCAGTTACTACTCACGAACGGGACTAGCGGGAGCTTACGAGCAGTACTTC. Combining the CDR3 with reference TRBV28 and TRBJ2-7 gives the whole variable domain DVKVTQSSRYLVKRTGEKVFLECVQDMDHENMFWYRQDPGLGLRLIYFSYDVKMKEKGDIPEGYSVSREKKERFSLILESASTNQTSMYLCASSYYSRTGLAGAYEQYFGPGTRLTVT.

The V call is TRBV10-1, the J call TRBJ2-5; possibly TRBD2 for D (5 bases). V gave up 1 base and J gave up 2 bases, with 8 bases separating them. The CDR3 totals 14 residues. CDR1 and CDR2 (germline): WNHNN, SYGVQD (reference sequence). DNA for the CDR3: TGCGCCAGCAGTGAGTGGGAGTGGCAAGAGACCCAGTACTTC. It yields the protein CASSEWEWQETQYF.